This T cell receptor beta chain appears in the sequencing data of a study of T cell responses to AZD1222 COVID-19 vaccine. Germline V CDR1 and CDR2: SNHLY, FYNNEI. Trimming removed 7 bases at V and 0 bases at J, with 10 bases between. The length of the CDR3 is 14 residues. Here immunoSEQ multiplex PCR was the method, and the copy in TCRdb shows in-frame clones only, minus some. The repertoire holds over 85,000 clones, nearly 90% seen once, with 3.2% in the top ten. The sample consisted of peripheral blood, taken on day 0 of AZD1222 vaccination. The sequence came from an adult in good health. The rearrangement uses TRBV2 and TRBJ2-1, with unresolved D. For the CDR3, the DNA is TGTGCCAGCAAAATACTCGACTCCTACAATGAGCAGTTCTTC. This encodes CASKILDSYNEQFF.